This T cell receptor beta chain was captured by sequencing in a study of Ad26.COV2.S vaccination and SARS-CoV-2 variants (dated by TCRdb to the early 2020s). Study-wide context: Donors in the vaccine arm were drawn from COV1001, a multicentre, randomized, double-blind, placebo-controlled phase I-IIa trial testing Ad26.COV2.S in healthy adults. Dosing of Ad26.COV2.S was intramuscular, at either 5x10^10 or 1x10^11 viral particles, delivered as one shot or as two shots spaced 56 days apart. TCRbeta repertoire sequencing was used to assess the specificity and breadth of SARS-CoV-2-reactive T cell receptors after Ad26.COV2.S vaccination. The TCR-sequenced set comprised roughly 30 samples: approximately 19 Ad26.COV2.S vaccine recipients, 5 placebo recipients and 8 SARS-CoV-2 convalescent individuals. Trial participants were randomized into five groups of five, in which low-dose or high-dose Ad26.COV2.S was given once or twice, or placebo was given on both occasions. Investigators did not know the trial group allocation while performing experiments and assessing outcomes.

TCRbeta CDR3 regions were sequenced with the immunoSEQ Assay. After extraction, genomic DNA underwent amplification by bias-controlled multiplex PCR, followed by high-throughput sequencing. From the authors' description of their analysis: To quantify the absolute abundance of each unique TCRbeta CDR3 region, sequences were collapsed and filtered. T cell fraction was estimated by normalizing TCRbeta template counts to usable DNA, which was measured by amplifying reference genes present in all nucleated cells. Repertoire TCRs were annotated as SARS-CoV-2-specific by exact matching of V gene, CDR3 amino acid sequence and J gene to a known reactive TCR set. The reference SARS-CoV-2 TCR set came from MIRA and was filtered for enrichment in COVID-19-positive ImmuneCODE repertoires, removing public or cross-reactive TCRs. Using the MIRA antigens, annotated TCRs were further analysed by specific ORF or by position within an ORF. Breadth was defined as the number of annotated unique rearrangements divided by the total number of unique productive rearrangements, and depth was defined as the summed frequency of the annotated unique rearrangements. Two-sided Wilcoxon rank-sum tests were applied when comparing TCR breadth between groups. As stored in TCRdb, this immuneACCESS dataset retains in-frame rearrangements with V and J assigned. A fraction of the clones does not appear; measured against another copy, unresolved V genes explain less than half of the discrepancy, and the remainder lacks a known reason. V and J calls and clone size follow that table, whereas D and trimming were derived from the DNA. The sample data list 360,000 or so clones, and 89% of these were observed just once. Of the sample, around 1.9% falls within the top ten clones.

In light of the paper, this sample's treatment or condition label describes: some 20 received Ad26.COV2.S at low or high dose, single or two shots; several received placebo; per-sample allocation not given. For vaccine and placebo recipients, the sequenced repertoires came from samples collected on day 63 after the first injection. Cohort 1b enrolled roughly 25 adults aged 18-55 years at a single site in Boston, USA, between 29 July and 7 August 2020. Ad26.COV2.S was a replication-incompetent adenovirus type 26 vector that expressed a prefusion-stabilized SARS-CoV-2 spike protein derived from the original Wuhan strain. Details on this clone: Its antigen remains unidentified. Base qualities are not at hand, and no much larger clone is one base apart.

Study-wide findings and limitations: Substantial breadth of spike-specific CD8+ and CD4+ T cell responses was reported after vaccination. Vaccine and placebo recipients had comparable non-spike TCR breadth, which fits with the vaccine containing only spike. Higher spike-specific TCR breadth was observed in Ad26.COV2.S recipients than in placebo recipients (P = 0.0014). The authors noted that the TCR breadth and depth analyses may have underestimated total T cell responses. The study was not powered for comparison of responses between vaccine doses or regimens.

The germline V end is reduced by 3 bases and the J end by 8 bases; junction bases left unmatched: 8. Per the germline V gene, MDHEN is the CDR1 and SYDVKM is the CDR2. The CDR3 goes from the cysteine to the phenylalanine over 14 residues. This entry keeps only the CDR3 DNA: 42 bases, framed from base 1. Sequenced material: peripheral blood, taken in a trial of Ad26.COV2.S vaccine versus placebo. The V and J segments used are TRBV28 and TRBJ1-2; 8 bases in the middle match TRBD1. The receptor was isolated from a person aged 18-60 years who received the Ad26.COV2.S COVID-19 vaccine or a placebo. The CDR3 protein is CASSLAGQGYGYTF. The sequence in DNA is TGTGCCAGCAGTTTGGCTGGACAGGGTTACGGCTACACCTTC.